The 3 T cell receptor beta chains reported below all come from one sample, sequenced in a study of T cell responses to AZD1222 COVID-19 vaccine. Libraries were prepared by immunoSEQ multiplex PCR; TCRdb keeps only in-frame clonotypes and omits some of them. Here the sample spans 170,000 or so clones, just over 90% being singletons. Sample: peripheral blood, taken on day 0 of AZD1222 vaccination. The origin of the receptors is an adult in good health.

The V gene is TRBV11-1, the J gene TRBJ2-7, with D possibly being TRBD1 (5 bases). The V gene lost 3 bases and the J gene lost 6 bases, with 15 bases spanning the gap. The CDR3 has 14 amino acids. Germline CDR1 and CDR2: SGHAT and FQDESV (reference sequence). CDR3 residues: CASSLGGAAGEQYF. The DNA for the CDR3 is TGTGCCAGCAGCTTGGGTGGGGCGGCCGGCGAGCAGTACTTC.

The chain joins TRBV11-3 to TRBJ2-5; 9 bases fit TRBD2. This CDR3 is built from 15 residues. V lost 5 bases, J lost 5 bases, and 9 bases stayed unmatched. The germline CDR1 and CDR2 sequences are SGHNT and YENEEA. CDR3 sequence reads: CASSPSAGGLETQYF. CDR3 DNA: TGTGCCAGCAGCCCGTCAGCGGGGGGCTTGGAGACCCAGTACTTC.

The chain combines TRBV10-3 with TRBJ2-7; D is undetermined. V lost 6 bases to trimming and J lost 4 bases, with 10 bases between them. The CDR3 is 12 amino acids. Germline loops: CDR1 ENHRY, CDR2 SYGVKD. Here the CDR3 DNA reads TGTGCCATCAGCGTGGACCAGTACGAGCAGTACTTC. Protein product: CAISVDQYEQYF.